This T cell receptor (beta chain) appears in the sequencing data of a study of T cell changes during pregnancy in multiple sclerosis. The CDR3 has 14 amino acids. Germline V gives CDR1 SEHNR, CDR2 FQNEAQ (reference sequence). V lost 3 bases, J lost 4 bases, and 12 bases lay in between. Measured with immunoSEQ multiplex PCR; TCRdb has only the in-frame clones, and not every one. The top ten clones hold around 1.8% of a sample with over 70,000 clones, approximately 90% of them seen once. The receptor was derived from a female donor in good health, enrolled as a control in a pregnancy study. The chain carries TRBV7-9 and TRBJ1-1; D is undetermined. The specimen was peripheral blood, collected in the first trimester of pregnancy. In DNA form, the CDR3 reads TGTGCCAGCAGCTTTGGGCCTGTAGGCACTGAAGCTTTCTTT. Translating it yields CASSFGPVGTEAFF.